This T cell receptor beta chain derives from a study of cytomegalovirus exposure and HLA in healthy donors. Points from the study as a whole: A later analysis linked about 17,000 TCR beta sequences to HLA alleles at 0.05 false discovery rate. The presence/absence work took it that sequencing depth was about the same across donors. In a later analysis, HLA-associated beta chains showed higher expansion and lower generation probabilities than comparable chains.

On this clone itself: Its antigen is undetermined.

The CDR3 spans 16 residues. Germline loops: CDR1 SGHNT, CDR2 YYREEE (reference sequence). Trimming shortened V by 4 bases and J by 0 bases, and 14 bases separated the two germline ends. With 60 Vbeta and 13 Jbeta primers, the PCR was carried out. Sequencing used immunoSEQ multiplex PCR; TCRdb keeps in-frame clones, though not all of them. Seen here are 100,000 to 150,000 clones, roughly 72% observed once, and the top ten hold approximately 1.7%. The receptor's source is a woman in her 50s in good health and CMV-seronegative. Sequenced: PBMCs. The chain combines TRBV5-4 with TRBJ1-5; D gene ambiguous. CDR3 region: CASSLGPFYSNQPQHF. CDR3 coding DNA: TGTGCCAGCAGCCTAGGCCCATTTTATAGCAATCAGCCCCAGCATTTT.